The entry that follows covers one T cell receptor beta chain sequence. The sample comes from a study of T cell changes during pregnancy in multiple sclerosis. Trimming cost V 3 bases and J 5 bases, with 8 bases left between them. This CDR3 comprises 11 residues. Per the germline V gene, CDR1 is DFQATT and CDR2 is SNEGSKA (reference sequence). Produced via immunoSEQ multiplex PCR; TCRdb's table is partial and in-frame only. The repertoire holds 84,000 or so clones, with less than 95% as singletons. The gene calls are TRBV20-1 and TRBJ2-7; D ambiguous. The sequence was collected from a female donor with multiple sclerosis, enrolled in a pregnancy study. The sample was peripheral blood, taken in the third trimester of pregnancy. This chain's CDR3 is CSARSPNEQYF. CDR3 DNA sequence: TGCAGTGCTAGGAGCCCCAACGAGCAGTACTTC.